The T cell receptor beta chain described here comes from a study of T cell responses to AZD1222 COVID-19 vaccine. General study results and limits: Reportedly, nearly half the spike-specific TCRs target unmutated variant regions. The donors showed a predominance of white British ancestry and of females, with possible underestimation of clonal diversity. It was only after the peak T cell response that any repertoires were sampled.

Some clones are missing from TCRdb's copy, which holds only in-frame ones; the method was immunoSEQ multiplex PCR. The sample carries about 150,000 clones, about 92% recorded once. Note on this clone: What it binds is unknown.

CDR3 length equals 15 residues. V shed 7 bases and J shed 1 base, with 19 bases lying between them. CDR1 is SQVTM and CDR2 is ANQGSEA in the germline V gene. The chain has TRBV29-1 and TRBJ1-1; D gene unclear. The receptor was derived from an adult who received the AZD1222 COVID-19 vaccine. The source material was peripheral blood, sampled 28 days after the second AZD1222 dose. The CDR3 region is CSATRPGQPNTEAFF. CDR3 in DNA: TGCAGCGCCACCCGCCCCGGGCAGCCGAACACTGAAGCTTTCTTT.